The rows below give T cell receptor beta chains drawn from one sample of a study of blood T cell repertoires in COVID-19. Profiling relied on immunoSEQ multiplex PCR, and the TCRdb table lists in-frame clones only, not all of them. The data contain a few hundred thousand clones, roughly 80% of them seen just once; the ten biggest clones take up roughly 5.1%. The sample comprised PBMCs or T cells enriched from blood (not recorded which). These receptors were collected from a woman aged 50 to 60 who had recovered from COVID-19. The CDR3 runs from the conserved cysteine through the conserved F or W. A D gene is named only where the DNA matches it firmly. Where a row states a size, it is once, few, many or the class of an expanded clone; other rows omit it.

j_call v_call d_call clone_size cdr3_nt cdr3_aa
TRBJ2-1 TRBV13 TRBD2 NA TGTGCCAGCAGCTTAAACCGAGCGGGAGGGCTGGTCAATGAGCAGTTCTTC CASSLNRAGGLVNEQFF
TRBJ2-6 TRBV6-5 NA once TGTGCCAGCAGGGACAGCTCTGGGGCCAACGTCCTGACTTTC CASRDSSGANVLTF
TRBJ1-2 TRBV2 NA NA TGTGCCAGCAGTGCCTCCAAGACTTTCTATGGCTACACCTTC CASSASKTFYGYTF
TRBJ1-5 TRBV3-1/TRBV3-2 NA few TGTGCCAGCAGCCAAGGGGCGGGGAGTCAGCCCCAGCATTTT CASSQGAGSQPQHF
TRBJ2-3 TRBV19 NA once TGTGCCAGTAGCAAGGCGGAGGGTAGCACAGATACGCAGTATTTT CASSKAEGSTDTQYF
TRBJ1-5 TRBV6-2/TRBV6-3 NA NA TGTGCCAGCAGCCCTACCCGAGGTCAGCCCCAGCATTTT CASSPTRGQPQHF
TRBJ2-7 TRBV6-5 NA NA TGTGCCAGCAGAGCGGGACAACCTTACGAGCAGTACTTC CASRAGQPYEQYF
TRBJ2-7 TRBV7-2 TRBD1 NA TGTGCCAGCAGCCAGGACAGGGCGAATCGGGAGCAGTACTTC CASSQDRANREQYF
TRBJ1-1 TRBV27 NA NA TGTGCCAGCAGTTTCGGGTTGAACACTGAAGCTTTCTTT CASSFGLNTEAFF
TRBJ2-5 TRBV2 TRBD1 NA TGTGCCAGCAGTGTTCCTGGCGGGACAGGGGGCTTTGAGACCCAGTACTTC CASSVPGGTGGFETQYF
TRBJ1-2 TRBV5-1 NA NA TGCGCCAGCAGCGGAAATACCCCAGAACTAACCTTC CASSGNTPELTF
TRBJ2-7 TRBV6-2/TRBV6-3 TRBD1 NA TGTGCCAGCAGTCTCCCCAGGGGGCTTGCGGATTACGAGCAGTACTTC CASSLPRGLADYEQYF
TRBJ1-2 TRBV29-1 TRBD1 NA TGCAGCGTTGACCAAGGGACAGCCTATGGCTACACCTTC CSVDQGTAYGYTF
TRBJ2-7 TRBV25-1 TRBD1 once TGTGCCAGCCCAGGACAGGGGGTATTCCGGGAAGAGCAGTACTTC CASPGQGVFREEQYF
TRBJ1-5 TRBV19 TRBD1 NA TGTGCCAGTAGTCATACCGGGACAGGGGTTCCCCAGCATTTT CASSHTGTGVPQHF
TRBJ1-2 TRBV5-1 NA NA TGCGCCAGCAGCTCCCTCAACGGTGTCAATGGCTACACCTTC CASSSLNGVNGYTF
TRBJ2-7 TRBV2 TRBD1 NA TGTGCCAGCAGTGGGGACAGTGCCCAACTCTCCTACGAGCAGTACTTC CASSGDSAQLSYEQYF
TRBJ1-5 TRBV30 TRBD1 NA TGTGCCTGGAGTTGGGGGACAGTTAATAGCAATCAGCCCCAGCATTTT CAWSWGTVNSNQPQHF
TRBJ1-1 TRBV5-4 NA once TGTGCCAGCAGCTACGCAGGGGCGGGGAACACTGAAGCTTTCTTT CASSYAGAGNTEAFF
TRBJ1-3 TRBV7-2 NA NA TGTGCCAGCAGCTTCGGTCTCTCTGGAAACACCATATATTTT CASSFGLSGNTIYF
TRBJ2-7 TRBV25-1 NA NA TGTGCCAGCAGTGCGCGGCAGGGCCGTCGGGAGCAGTACTTC CASSARQGRREQYF
TRBJ2-7 TRBV6-2/TRBV6-3 TRBD2 NA TGTGCCAGCAGTGCCTTACTAGCGGGGAGCTCCTACGAGCAGTACTTC CASSALLAGSSYEQYF
TRBJ1-1 TRBV3-1/TRBV3-2 NA few TGTGCCAGCAGCCAAGATGGGGGGTTCCGAGCTTTCTTT CASSQDGGFRAFF
TRBJ1-3 TRBV10-3 TRBD1 NA TGTGCCATCAGTGGAGCCGGGACAGGGGAAACTGGAAACACCATATATTTT CAISGAGTGETGNTIYF
TRBJ2-7 TRBV5-4 TRBD2 NA TGTGCCAGCAGCCATCGACAGACTAGCGGTTCCTACGAGCAGTACTTC CASSHRQTSGSYEQYF